The clone carrying this TCR beta chain occurred many times. Its cognate antigen is unknown. This record belongs to a study of T cells in Graves' hyperthyroidism and ophthalmopathy. Study results and caveats: Peripheral blood also featured most of the thyroid clonotypes expanded above 0.001. The model forecast ophthalmopathy, anticipating it by a median 6.5 months before onset. By a 13 V-J model, ophthalmopathy was set apart from stable hyperthyroidism.

Germline V gives CDR1 SGHTA, CDR2 FQGTGA. This CDR3 comprises 15 residues. V dropped 5 bases and J dropped 2; count of bases not matched to a gene: 5. Using RNA transcripts as the source, TCR beta CDR3 regions were amplified. HTBI primers were used for first-round RT-PCR of the TCR CDR3. From the multiplex PCR reads, TCRdb called clonotypes with MiXCR, one entry per CDR3 protein. The sample contains about 660,000 distinct CDR3 sequences, approximately 42% of which appear only once. The source material was peripheral blood or thyroid tissue (not recorded which). This clonotype was obtained from an adult man with Graves' disease, either hyperthyroidism or ophthalmopathy (not recorded which). This chain uses TRBV7-3 with TRBJ2-5, with TRBD2 matching 10 bases. CDR3 DNA: TGTGCCAGCAGCCGTAGCGGGGGGACACAAGAGACCCAGTACTTC. Protein sequence: CASSRSGGTQETQYF.